Below are 9 T cell receptor beta chains sequenced from a single sample in a study of T cells in tumors after PD-1 blockade. The data were produced by immunoSEQ multiplex PCR, yet TCRdb's version contains in-frame clones alone and is incomplete. The sample lists around 34,000 clones, roughly 73% occurring once. The source was PBMCs, collected after anti-PD-1 treatment. The receptors originated from a human donor with basal cell carcinoma.

V gene TRBV28 combines with J gene TRBJ2-2; D is undetermined. Trimming took off 6 bases at V and 0 bases at J, with 11 bases between the two ends. The CDR3 sequence is 15 residues long. The germline CDR1 and CDR2 sequences are MDHEN and SYDVKM. As DNA, the CDR3 is TGTGCCAGCAGCACCAGACTTCCGAACACCGGGGAGCTGTTTTTT. Encoded protein: CASSTRLPNTGELFF.

The chain carries TRBV5-8 and TRBJ2-3; TRBD2 matches at 8 bases. Germline V CDR1 and CDR2: SGHTS, YDEGEE. V gave up 7 bases and J gave up 2 bases; unmatched junction bases: 3. The CDR3 has 13 residues. Here the CDR3 reads CASPGGVTDTQYF. CDR3 nucleotides: TGTGCCAGCCCGGGGGGGGTCACAGATACGCAGTATTTT.

This rearrangement joins TRBV2 to TRBJ2-2, with TRBD1 matching 9 bases. The V gene end was trimmed by 8 bases and the J gene end by 3 bases; junction bases not matched to a gene: 7. Per germline, CDR1 SNHLY and CDR2 FYNNEI. The CDR3 contains 15 residues. For the CDR3, the DNA is TGTGCCAGCTCAGGGGACAGGGTTGACACCGGGGAGCTGTTTTTT. Protein product: CASSGDRVDTGELFF.

The chain couples TRBV28 to TRBJ2-7, with a tentative D call TRBD2 (6 bases). The CDR3 has 13 residues. Germline V CDR1 and CDR2: MDHEN, SYDVKM. V was pared by 7 bases and J by 2 bases, with 12 bases between. The CDR3 DNA reads as TGTGCCAGCACGGGACTGTTAACCTACGAGCAGTACTTC. As protein: CASTGLLTYEQYF.

This clone was seen repeatedly, ten times or more. J is TRBJ2-7 and V is TRBV6-2 or TRBV6-3; D unresolved. The ends were cut back, 6 bases at V and 2 bases at J, with 11 bases in the middle. The length of the CDR3 is 13 residues. CDR1 and CDR2 (germline): MNHEY, SVGEGT. CDR3 sequence (DNA): TGTGCCAGCAGCGCACCAGACACCTACGAGCAGTACTTC. Translating it yields CASSAPDTYEQYF.

This chain uses TRBV5-8 with TRBJ2-7; D possibly corresponds to TRBD1 (6 bases). V lost 3 bases, J lost 4 bases, and 8 bases lay in between. This CDR3 region has 12 residues. Germline assignment: CDR1 SGHTS and CDR2 YDEGEE. The CDR3 region has the DNA TGTGCCAGCAGCTATGGACAGTACGAGCAGTACTTC. It encodes CASSYGQYEQYF.

The chain carries TRBV9 and TRBJ2-1; a possible D gene is TRBD1 (5 bases). Germline-derived CDR1 and CDR2 are SGDLS and YYNGEE. With 1 base removed from V and 5 bases from J, the gap between germline ends came to 16 bases. The CDR3 has 16 residues. CDR3: CASSVNTRAPNNEQFF. DNA of the CDR3: TGTGCCAGCAGCGTAAATACCAGGGCCCCAAACAATGAGCAGTTCTTC.

The table lists this clone with a few counts. This chain connects TRBV7-6 to TRBJ2-1; D could derive from TRBD1 or TRBD2 (5 bases each). Germline loops: CDR1 SGHVS, CDR2 FNYEAQ. Trimming removed 0 bases at V and 9 bases at J, with 15 bases between. The CDR3 runs 15 residues. In DNA, the CDR3 is TGTGCCAGCAGCTTAGCGGGACCCGGACGGGGTGAGCAGTTCTTC. This translates into CASSLAGPGRGEQFF.

The chain joins TRBV24-1 to TRBJ2-7; D possibly uses TRBD1 or TRBD2 (5 bases each). The V and J ends lost 5 bases and 4 bases respectively, with 17 bases between them. CDR1 and CDR2 from the germline V gene are KGHDR and SFDVKD. The CDR3 extends over 15 amino acids. CDR3 sequence reads: CATSGGPGTLYEQYF. CDR3 DNA sequence: TGTGCCACCAGTGGCGGGCCCGGGACGCTTTACGAGCAGTACTTC.